The rows below give T cell receptor beta chains drawn from one sample of a study of cytomegalovirus exposure and HLA in healthy donors. TCRdb's copy holds only in-frame clones and misses some; the assay was immunoSEQ multiplex PCR. The data hold 65,000 to 85,000 clones, with over 70% observed a single time. The specimen sequenced was PBMCs. These receptors came from a woman aged 35 to 49 in good health and CMV-seropositive. CDR3s include the opening cysteine and the closing phenylalanine or tryptophan. Each record gives: V gene, D gene, J gene, clone size, CDR3 protein, CDR3 DNA. A D gene is named only where the DNA matches it firmly. Where a row states a size, it is once, few, many or the class of an expanded clone; other rows omit it.

>TRBV28|NA|TRBJ2-1|NA
CASGAYPEQFF
TGTGCCAGCGGGGCCTACCCTGAGCAGTTCTTC
>TRBV2|TRBD1|TRBJ1-1|NA
CASSGRGQNTEAFF
TGTGCCAGCAGTGGCAGGGGGCAGAACACTGAAGCTTTCTTT
>TRBV5-1|NA|TRBJ2-7|NA
CASSSDSSYEQYF
TGCGCCAGCAGCTCGGACAGCTCCTACGAGCAGTACTTC
>TRBV4-2|NA|TRBJ1-5|NA
CASSQERGAGQPQHF
TGTGCCAGCAGCCAAGAACGGGGGGCAGGTCAGCCCCAGCATTTT
>TRBV28|TRBD1|TRBJ1-2|NA
CASLRSTGRYGYTF
TGTGCCAGCCTTAGATCGACAGGGCGATATGGCTACACCTTC
>TRBV2|TRBD1|TRBJ2-7|NA
CASSDGWTGGGWEQYF
TGTGCCAGCAGTGATGGTTGGACAGGGGGCGGATGGGAGCAGTACTTC
>TRBV7-9|TRBD1|TRBJ1-4|NA
CASSFGRTGEPSNEKLFF
TGTGCCAGCAGCTTCGGCCGGACAGGGGAACCCTCTAATGAAAAACTGTTTTTT
>TRBV29-1|TRBD1|TRBJ1-2|NA
CSVPGQGSNYGYTF
TGCAGCGTTCCGGGACAGGGCTCCAACTATGGCTACACCTTC
>TRBV30|TRBD2|TRBJ2-1|NA
CAWKSAGLAFSAGEQFF
TGTGCCTGGAAATCCGCGGGACTAGCGTTTTCGGCGGGTGAGCAGTTCTTC
>TRBV6-5|TRBD1|TRBJ1-2|NA
CASSNPGQGGYTF
TGTGCCAGCAGTAACCCGGGACAGGGAGGCTACACCTTC
>TRBV7-2|NA|TRBJ2-2|NA
CASSLVQNTGELFF
TGTGCCAGCAGCTTAGTCCAGAACACCGGGGAGCTGTTTTTT
>TRBV5-1|TRBD1|TRBJ2-7|NA
CASSFGTGLAYEQYF
TGCGCCAGCAGCTTCGGGACAGGGCTAGCCTACGAGCAGTACTTC
>TRBV6-1|TRBD2|TRBJ2-7|NA
CASSEGGLAGAQYF
TGTGCCAGCAGTGAAGGGGGACTAGCGGGGGCGCAGTACTTC
>TRBV29-1|NA|TRBJ1-2|NA
CSVEEGQYGYTF
TGCAGCGTTGAAGAGGGACAATATGGCTACACCTTC
>TRBV30|TRBD1|TRBJ2-7|NA
CAHGQASYEQYF
TGTGCCCACGGACAGGCGTCCTACGAGCAGTACTTC
>TRBV5-1|NA|TRBJ1-1|NA
CASSLAGQNTEAFF
TGCGCCAGCAGCTTGGCAGGTCAGAACACTGAAGCTTTCTTT
>TRBV6-1|TRBD1|TRBJ1-3|NA
CASAGQADSGNTIYF
TGTGCCAGCGCTGGACAGGCCGACTCTGGAAACACCATATATTTT
>TRBV28|NA|TRBJ1-1|NA
CASSFSVGEAFF
TGTGCCAGCAGTTTTAGCGTGGGGGAAGCTTTCTTT
>TRBV9|NA|TRBJ2-2|once
CASSVQMRQGELFF
TGTGCCAGCAGCGTCCAAATGAGGCAGGGGGAGCTGTTTTTT
>TRBV10-3|NA|TRBJ1-5|NA
CAISEGRGGRNQPQHF
TGTGCCATCAGTGAGGGTCGGGGGGGACGCAATCAGCCCCAGCATTTT
>TRBV28|NA|TRBJ2-7|NA
CASSQGGTVAYEQYF
TGTGCCAGCAGTCAGGGTGGAACAGTAGCCTACGAGCAGTACTTC
>TRBV18|TRBD1|TRBJ1-2|NA
CASSLRDRDGYGYTF
TGTGCCAGCTCACTCCGGGACAGGGATGGCTATGGCTACACCTTC
>TRBV7-2|TRBD1|TRBJ2-7|once
CASSRPDRVSYEQYF
TGTGCCAGCAGCCGACCTGACAGGGTCTCCTACGAGCAGTACTTC
>TRBV2|NA|TRBJ2-1|NA
CASTGPYNEQFF
TGTGCCAGCACTGGGCCTTACAATGAGCAGTTCTTC
>TRBV5-1|TRBD1|TRBJ2-1|few
CASSAGQGSGEQFF
TGCGCCAGCAGCGCCGGACAGGGAAGCGGGGAGCAGTTCTTC
>TRBV7-3|NA|TRBJ2-1|few
CASSLIAGQGRGGSSYNEQFF
TGTGCCAGCAGCTTAATCGCGGGACAAGGGAGGGGAGGGAGCTCCTACAATGAGCAGTTCTTC
>TRBV28|TRBD1|TRBJ2-7|NA
CASSLQGANTYEQYF
TGTGCCAGCAGTTTACAGGGGGCTAACACCTACGAGCAGTACTTC
>TRBV5-6|TRBD1|TRBJ2-1|NA
CASSLPGTDAYNEQFF
TGTGCCAGCAGCTTGCCCGGGACAGATGCCTACAATGAGCAGTTCTTC
>TRBV10-3|TRBD1|TRBJ2-7|NA
CAITIPTGTGYEQYF
TGTGCCATCACCATACCGACAGGGACGGGGTACGAGCAGTACTTC
>TRBV7-8|NA|TRBJ1-3|NA
CASSPLAGGTSGNTIYF
TGTGCCAGCAGCCCCCTGGCGGGAGGGACCTCTGGAAACACCATATATTTT
>TRBV19|NA|TRBJ1-3|NA
CASSIGGQGAGNTIYF
TGTGCCAGTAGTATAGGGGGCCAAGGAGCGGGAAACACCATATATTTT
>TRBV27|TRBD2|TRBJ2-1|NA
CASSWDRGLAGGNEQFF
TGTGCCAGCAGTTGGGACAGGGGACTAGCGGGAGGGAATGAGCAGTTCTTC
>TRBV5-1|TRBD2|TRBJ2-1|once
CASSLGGGAFNEQFF
TGCGCCAGCAGCTTGGGCGGGGGGGCCTTCAATGAGCAGTTCTTC
>TRBV25-1|TRBD1|TRBJ1-2|few
CASSEGQVNYGYTF
TGTGCCAGCAGTGAGGGACAGGTGAACTATGGCTACACCTTC
>TRBV9|TRBD2|TRBJ2-7|NA
CASSVESGGSYEQYF
TGTGCCAGCAGCGTAGAAAGCGGGGGCTCCTACGAGCAGTACTTC